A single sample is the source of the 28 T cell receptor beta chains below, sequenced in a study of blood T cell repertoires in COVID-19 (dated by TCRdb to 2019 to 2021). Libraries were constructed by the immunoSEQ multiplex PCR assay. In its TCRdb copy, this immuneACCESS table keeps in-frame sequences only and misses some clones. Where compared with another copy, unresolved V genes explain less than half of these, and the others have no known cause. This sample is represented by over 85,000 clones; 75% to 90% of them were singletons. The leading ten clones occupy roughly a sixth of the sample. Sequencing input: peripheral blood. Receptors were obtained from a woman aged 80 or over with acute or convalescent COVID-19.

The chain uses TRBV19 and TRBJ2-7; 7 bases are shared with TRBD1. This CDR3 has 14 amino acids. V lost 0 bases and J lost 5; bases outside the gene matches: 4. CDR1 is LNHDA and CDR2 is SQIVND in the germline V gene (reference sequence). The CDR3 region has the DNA TGTGCCAGTAGTATAGATACAGGGGAGAACGAGCAGTACTTC. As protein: CASSIDTGENEQYF.

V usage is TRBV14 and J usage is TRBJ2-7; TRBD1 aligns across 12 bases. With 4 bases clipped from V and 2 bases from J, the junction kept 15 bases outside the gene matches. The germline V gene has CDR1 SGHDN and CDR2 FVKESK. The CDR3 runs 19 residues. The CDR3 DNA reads TGTGCCAGCAGCCCCCTCCCGGGACAGGGGGCGCCGATGGCCTACGAGCAGTACTTC. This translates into CASSPLPGQGAPMAYEQYF.

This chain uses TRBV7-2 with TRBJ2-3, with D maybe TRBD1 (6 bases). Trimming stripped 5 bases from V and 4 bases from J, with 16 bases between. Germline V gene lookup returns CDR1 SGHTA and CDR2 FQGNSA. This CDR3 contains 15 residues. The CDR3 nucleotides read TGTGCCAGCAGCCGGCGGACAGCAGCCCCAGATACGCAGTATTTT. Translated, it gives CASSRRTAAPDTQYF.

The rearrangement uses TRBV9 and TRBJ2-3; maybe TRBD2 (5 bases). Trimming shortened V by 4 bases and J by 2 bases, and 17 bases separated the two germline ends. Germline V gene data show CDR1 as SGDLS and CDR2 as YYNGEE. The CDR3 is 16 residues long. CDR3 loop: CASSPRERTDTDTQYF. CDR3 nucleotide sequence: TGTGCCAGCAGCCCCAGAGAGCGGACGGACACAGATACGCAGTATTTT.

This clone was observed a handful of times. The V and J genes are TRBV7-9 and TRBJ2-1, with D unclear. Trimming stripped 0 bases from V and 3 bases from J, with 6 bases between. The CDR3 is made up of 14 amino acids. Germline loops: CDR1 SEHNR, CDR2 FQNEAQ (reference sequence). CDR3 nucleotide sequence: TGTGCCAGCAGCTTAGCACAGCACTACAATGAGCAGTTCTTC. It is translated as CASSLAQHYNEQFF.

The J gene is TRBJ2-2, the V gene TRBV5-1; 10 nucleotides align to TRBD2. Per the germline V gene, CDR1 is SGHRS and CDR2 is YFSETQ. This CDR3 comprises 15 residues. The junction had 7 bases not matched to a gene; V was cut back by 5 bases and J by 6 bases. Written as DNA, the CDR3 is TGCGCCAGCAGACCTGGGACTAGCGAGTCCGGGGAGCTGTTTTTT. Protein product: CASRPGTSESGELFF.

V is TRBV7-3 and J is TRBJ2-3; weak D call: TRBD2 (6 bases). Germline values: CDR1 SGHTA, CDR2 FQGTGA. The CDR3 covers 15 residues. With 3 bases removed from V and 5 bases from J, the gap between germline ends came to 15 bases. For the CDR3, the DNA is TGTGCCAGCAGCTTCGGGCGGGGATTTGGAGATACGCAGTATTTT. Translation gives CASSFGRGFGDTQYF.

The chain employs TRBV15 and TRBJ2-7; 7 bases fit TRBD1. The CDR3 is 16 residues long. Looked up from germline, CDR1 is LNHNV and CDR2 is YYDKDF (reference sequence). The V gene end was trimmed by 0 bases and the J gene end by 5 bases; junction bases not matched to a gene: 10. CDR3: CATSRDGRTGLNEQYF. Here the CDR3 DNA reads TGTGCCACCAGCAGAGATGGTAGGACAGGTCTCAACGAGCAGTACTTC.

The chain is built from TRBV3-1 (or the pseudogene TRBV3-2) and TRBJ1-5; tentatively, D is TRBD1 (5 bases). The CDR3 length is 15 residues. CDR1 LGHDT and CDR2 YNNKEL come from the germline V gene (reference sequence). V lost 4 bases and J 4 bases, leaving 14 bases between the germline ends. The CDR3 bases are TGTGCCAGCAGCCTAGCGGGTCAGGGAAATCAGCCCCAGCATTTT. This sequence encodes CASSLAGQGNQPQHF.

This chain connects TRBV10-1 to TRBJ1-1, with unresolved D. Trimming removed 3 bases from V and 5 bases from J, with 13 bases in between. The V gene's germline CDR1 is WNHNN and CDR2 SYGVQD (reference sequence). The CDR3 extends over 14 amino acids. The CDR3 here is CASSDSGQLTEAFF. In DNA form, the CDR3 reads TGCGCCAGCAGTGACAGTGGGCAGCTTACTGAAGCTTTCTTT.

CDR3 bases: TGCGCCAGCAGCCAAGATCGTCTGAGCAATCAGCCCCAGCATTTT. It yields the protein CASSQDRLSNQPQHF. The chain couples TRBV4-1 to TRBJ1-5, with no clear D. The V gene lost 0 bases and the J gene lost 1 base, with 7 bases spanning the gap. The CDR3 runs 15 residues. The germline gives CDR1 MGHRA, CDR2 YSYEKL.

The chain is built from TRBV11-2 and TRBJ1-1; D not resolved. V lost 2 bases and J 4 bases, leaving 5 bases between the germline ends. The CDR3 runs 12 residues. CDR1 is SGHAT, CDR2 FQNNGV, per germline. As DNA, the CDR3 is TGTGCCAGCAGCTTATTAATCACTGAAGCTTTCTTT. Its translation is CASSLLITEAFF.

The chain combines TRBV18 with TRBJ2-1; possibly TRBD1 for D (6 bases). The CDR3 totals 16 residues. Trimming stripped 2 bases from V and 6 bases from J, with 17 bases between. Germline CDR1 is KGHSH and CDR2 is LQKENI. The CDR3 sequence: CASSPGTLSIGNEQFF. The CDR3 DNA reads TGTGCCAGCTCACCAGGGACACTCTCCATCGGCAATGAGCAGTTCTTC.

The CDR3 DNA sequence: TGTGCCAGCAGTTTAATGTTTGGGGCTTACGAGCAGTACTTC. Its translation: CASSLMFGAYEQYF. The chain recombines TRBV27 with TRBJ2-7; tentative D call: TRBD1 (5 bases). The CDR3 runs 14 residues. V was trimmed by 2 bases and J by 4 bases, leaving 12 bases between them. Germline CDR1 is MNHEY and CDR2 is SMNVEV (reference sequence).

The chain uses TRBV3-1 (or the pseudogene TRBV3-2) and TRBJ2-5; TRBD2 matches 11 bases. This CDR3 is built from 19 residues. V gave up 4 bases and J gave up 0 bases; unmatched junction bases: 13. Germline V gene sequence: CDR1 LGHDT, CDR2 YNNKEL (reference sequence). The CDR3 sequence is CASSLLGTSGTGYQETQYF. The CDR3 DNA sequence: TGTGCCAGCAGCCTCCTGGGGACTAGCGGCACCGGGTACCAAGAGACCCAGTACTTC.

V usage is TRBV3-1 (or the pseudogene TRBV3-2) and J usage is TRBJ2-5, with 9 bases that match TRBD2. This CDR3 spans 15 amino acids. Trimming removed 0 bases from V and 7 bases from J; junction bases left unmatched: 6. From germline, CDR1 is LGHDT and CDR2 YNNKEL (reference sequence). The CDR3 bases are TGTGCCAGCAGCCAAGAAAATAGCGGGGGTTGGACCCAGTACTTC. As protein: CASSQENSGGWTQYF.

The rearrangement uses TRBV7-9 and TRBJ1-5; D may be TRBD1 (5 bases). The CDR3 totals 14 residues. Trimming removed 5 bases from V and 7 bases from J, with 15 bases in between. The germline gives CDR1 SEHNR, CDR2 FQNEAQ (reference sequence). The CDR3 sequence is CASSLDRVGQPQHF. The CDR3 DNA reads TGTGCCAGCAGCCTCGACAGAGTTGGACAGCCCCAGCATTTT.

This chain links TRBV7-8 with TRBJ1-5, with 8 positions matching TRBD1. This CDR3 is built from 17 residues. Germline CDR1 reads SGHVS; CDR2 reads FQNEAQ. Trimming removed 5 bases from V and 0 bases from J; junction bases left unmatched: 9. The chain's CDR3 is CASSEGQVLDSNQPQHF. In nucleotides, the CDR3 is TGTGCCAGCAGCGAGGGACAGGTGCTCGATAGCAATCAGCCCCAGCATTTT.

For the CDR3, the DNA is TGTGCCAGCAGCCCGCGGGCCAACTCTGGAAACACCATATATTTT. Translated: CASSPRANSGNTIYF. This chain links TRBV11-1 with TRBJ1-3, with unresolved D. The V gene's germline CDR1 is SGHAT and CDR2 FQDESV (reference sequence). Trimming took off 5 bases at V and 0 bases at J, with 11 bases between the two ends. The CDR3 covers 15 residues.

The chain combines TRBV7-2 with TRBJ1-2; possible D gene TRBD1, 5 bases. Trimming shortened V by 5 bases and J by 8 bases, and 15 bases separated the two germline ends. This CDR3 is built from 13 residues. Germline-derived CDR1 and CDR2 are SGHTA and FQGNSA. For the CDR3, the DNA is TGTGCCAGCAGCGACGGGTGGGGGGAAGGCTACACCTTC. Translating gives CASSDGWGEGYTF.

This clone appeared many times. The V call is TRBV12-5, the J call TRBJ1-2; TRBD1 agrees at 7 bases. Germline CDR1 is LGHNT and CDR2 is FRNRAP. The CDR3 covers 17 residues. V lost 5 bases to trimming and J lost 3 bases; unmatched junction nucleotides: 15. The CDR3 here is CASGPGLPGQQYYGYTF. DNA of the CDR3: TGTGCTAGTGGTCCGGGTCTACCGGGACAGCAGTACTATGGCTACACCTTC. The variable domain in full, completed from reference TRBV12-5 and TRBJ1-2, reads DARVTQTPRHKVTEMGQEVTMRCQPILGHNTVFWYRQTMMQGLELLAYFRNRAPLDDSGMPKDRFSAEMPDATLATLKIQPSEPRDSAVYFCASGPGLPGQQYYGYTFGSGTRLTVV.

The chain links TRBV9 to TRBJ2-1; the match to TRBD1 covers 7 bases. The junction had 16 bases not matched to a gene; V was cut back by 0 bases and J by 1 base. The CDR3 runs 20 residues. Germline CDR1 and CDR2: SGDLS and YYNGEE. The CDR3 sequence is CASSVDLAVRGTVSYNEQFF. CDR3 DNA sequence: TGTGCCAGCAGCGTAGATCTTGCGGTGAGGGGGACAGTTTCCTACAATGAGCAGTTCTTC. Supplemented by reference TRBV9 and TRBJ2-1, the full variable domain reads DSGVTQTPKHLITATGQRVTLRCSPRSGDLSVYWYQQSLDQGLQFLIQYYNGEERAKGNILERFSAQQFPDLHSELNLSSLELGDSALYFCASSVDLAVRGTVSYNEQFFGPGTRLTVL.

The CDR3 region is CASSPRDSPVYEQYF. The CDR3 region has the DNA TGTGCCAGCAGTCCAAGGGACAGTCCGGTGTACGAGCAGTACTTC. This chain joins TRBV2 and TRBJ2-7; TRBD1 agrees at 7 bases. There are 15 residues in the CDR3. Losses at the gene ends were 5 bases for V and 4 bases for J; bases not matched to a gene: 11. Germline assignment: CDR1 SNHLY and CDR2 FYNNEI.

As DNA, the CDR3 is TGTGCCAGCAGCCCCCACTGGGGCGGGGGGGCAGATACGCAGTATTTT. Translated: CASSPHWGGGADTQYF. The chain couples TRBV6-2 or TRBV6-3 to TRBJ2-3; TRBD2 aligns across 9 bases. V trimming: 6 bases; J trimming: 4 bases; junction bases outside the gene matches: 11. Germline V gives CDR1 MNHEY, CDR2 SVGEGT. The CDR3 covers 16 residues.

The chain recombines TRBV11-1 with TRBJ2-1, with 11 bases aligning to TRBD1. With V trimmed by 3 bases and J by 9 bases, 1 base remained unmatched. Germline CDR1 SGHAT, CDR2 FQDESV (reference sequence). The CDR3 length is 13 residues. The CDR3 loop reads CASSLDRGLEQFF. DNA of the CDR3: TGTGCCAGCAGCTTGGACAGGGGGCTTGAGCAGTTCTTC.

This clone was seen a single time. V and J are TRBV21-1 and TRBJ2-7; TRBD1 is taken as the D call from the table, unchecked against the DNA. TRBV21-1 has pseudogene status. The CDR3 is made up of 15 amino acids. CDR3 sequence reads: CASSKGTGGSYEQYF. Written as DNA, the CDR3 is TGTGCCAGCAGCAAAGGAACAGGGGGGTCCTACGAGCAGTACTTC.

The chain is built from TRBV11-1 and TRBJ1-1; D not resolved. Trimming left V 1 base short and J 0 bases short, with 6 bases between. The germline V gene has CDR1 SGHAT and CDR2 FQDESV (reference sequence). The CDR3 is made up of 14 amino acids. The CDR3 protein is CASSLDRMNTEAFF. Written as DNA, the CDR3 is TGTGCCAGCAGCTTAGACAGAATGAACACTGAAGCTTTCTTT.

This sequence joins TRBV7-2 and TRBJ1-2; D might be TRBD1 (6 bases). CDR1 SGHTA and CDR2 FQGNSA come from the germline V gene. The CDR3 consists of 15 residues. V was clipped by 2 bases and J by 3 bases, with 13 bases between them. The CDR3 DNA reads TGTGCCAGCAGCTTATCTGGGGGCGCGTACTATGGCTACACCTTC. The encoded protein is CASSLSGGAYYGYTF.